These 29 T cell receptor beta chains were all obtained from the same sample, sequenced in a study of regulatory T cells in long-lasting Graves disease. Regarding time point: persistent/refractory GD, antithyroid drugs over 5 years with positive TRAb. With RNA extracted from PBMCs as input, the TCR library was made. Through Arm-PCR of CDR3 regions and iRepertoire HTBI primers, TCR beta libraries were built. TCRdb ran MiXCR on the multiplex PCR reads and lists one entry per CDR3 protein. This sample has roughly 500,000 distinct CDR3 sequences; around a fifth occur once, and the top ten carry 7% to 9%. The material was peripheral blood mononuclear cells (PBMCs), obtained when the disease was refractory, from a patient treated with antithyroid drugs. The receptor source for this set is a female donor with Graves disease.

The chain couples TRBV6-1 to TRBJ2-1; D gene ambiguous. The germline gives CDR1 MNHNS, CDR2 SASEGT. CDR3 size: 15 residues. The V end lost 3 bases, the J end lost 3 bases, and 12 bases lay between the germline ends. The CDR3 sequence is CASSDGKGYYNEQFF. The CDR3 DNA sequence: TGTGCCAGCAGTGATGGTAAAGGGTACTACAATGAGCAGTTCTTC.

The sample holds many counts of this clonotype. This chain links TRBV28 with TRBJ2-7, with D possibly TRBD2 on 6 matching bases. The length of the CDR3 is 13 residues. The V gene's germline CDR1 is MDHEN and CDR2 SYDVKM. Trimming took off 3 bases at V and 5 bases at J, with 11 bases between the two ends. CDR3 nucleotide sequence: TGTGCCAGCAGTTTCGAGGGCGGGAACGAGCAGTACTTC. Residues: CASSFEGGNEQYF.

The rearrangement links TRBV7-8 to TRBJ1-6, with 10 bases lining up with TRBD1. CDR3 length equals 14 residues. V shed 5 bases and J 9 bases; nucleotides not matched to a gene: 4. Per germline, CDR1 SGHVS and CDR2 FQNEAQ. The DNA for the CDR3 is TGTGCCAGCAGCGCGGACAGGGGGAGTTCACCCCTCCACTTT. Translated, it gives CASSADRGSSPLHF.

There are a few counts of this clonotype. A read error may account for a junction end that differs from germline. The V and J genes are TRBV7-2 and TRBJ1-6, with a weak D call TRBD1 (5 bases). This CDR3 comprises 12 residues. Germline assignment: CDR1 SGHTA and CDR2 FQGNSA. In DNA form, the CDR3 reads TGTGCCAGCAGCCCCGAAGGGGACCTCCGGTACTTT. Protein: CASSPEGDLRYF.

This clonotype occurred many times. The chain couples TRBV12-3 or TRBV12-4 to TRBJ2-7, with 7 bases matching TRBD2. V dropped 3 bases and J dropped 6; count of bases not matched to a gene: 8. CDR3 length: 14 amino acids. CDR3 DNA: TGTGCCAGCAGTTTTGGGGGGGTATCGAGCGAGCAGTACTTC. Translation gives CASSFGGVSSEQYF.

This clonotype was counted a few times. The rearrangement uses TRBV29-1 and TRBJ2-7, with 9 bases matching TRBD1. V gave up 7 bases and J gave up 2 bases; unmatched junction bases: 6. Germline assignment: CDR1 SQVTM and CDR2 ANQGSEA. The CDR3 runs to 13 residues. The CDR3 DNA reads as TGCAGCGGTACCGGGACAGGGACCTACGAGCAGTACTTC. Amino acid sequence: CSGTGTGTYEQYF.

CDR3 bases: TGTGCCAGCAGTTTGGGTGTACTAGCCAAAAACATTCAGTACTTC. It codes for CASSLGVLAKNIQYF. The chain uses TRBV12-3 or TRBV12-4 and TRBJ2-4; D ambiguous. The CDR3 extends over 15 amino acids. Trimming pared 3 bases from V and 0 bases from J, leaving 9 bases between.

This clonotype was picked up many times. The J gene is TRBJ1-1, the V gene TRBV5-1; maybe TRBD1 (6 bases). Germline V gives CDR1 SGHRS, CDR2 YFSETQ. Trimming took 0 bases from V and 1 from J, leaving 10 bases between them. CDR3 size: 15 residues. The CDR3 nucleotides are TGCGCCAGCAGCTTGGTTGGGACACCGAACACTGAAGCTTTCTTT. This translates into CASSLVGTPNTEAFF.

This clonotype was counted a few times. The genes are TRBV11-2 and TRBJ2-7; TRBD2 is a possible D gene (6 bases). Germline CDR1 is SGHAT and CDR2 is FQNNGV. This CDR3 spans 16 amino acids. With 3 bases removed from V and 4 bases from J, the gap between germline ends came to 19 bases. The CDR3 DNA follows: TGTGCCAGCAGCTTTGGGTCGCGGGACCCACCATACGAGCAGTACTTC. Translating gives CASSFGSRDPPYEQYF.

This clonotype was counted ten times or more. The rearrangement uses TRBV6-1 and TRBJ1-4; D perhaps matches TRBD1 (6 bases). Trimming took 6 bases from V and 4 from J, leaving 12 bases between them. The CDR3 runs to 14 residues. The V gene's germline CDR1 is MNHNS and CDR2 SASEGT. CDR3 DNA sequence: TGTGCCAGCAGCGAGGGGGTATTTAATGAAAAACTGTTTTTT. Its protein product is CASSEGVFNEKLFF.

This clonotype was seen more than once but under ten times. The chain couples TRBV5-6 to TRBJ2-2, with TRBD2 matching over 7 bases. V shed 3 bases, J shed 1 base, and the junction held 3 bases outside the gene matches. This CDR3 has 15 residues. Looked up from germline, CDR1 is SGHDT and CDR2 is YYEEEE. The CDR3: CASSSLAENTGELFF. In nucleotides, the CDR3 is TGTGCCAGCAGCTCTCTAGCGGAGAACACCGGGGAGCTGTTTTTT.

This chain connects TRBV30 to TRBJ2-3; 13 positions agree with TRBD2. The trim removed 2 bases at V and 6 bases at J, leaving 14 bases unmatched. Germline-derived CDR1 and CDR2 are GTSNPN and SVGIG (reference sequence). The CDR3 runs 18 residues. CDR3 bases: TGTGCCTGGAGTCTTTACACGGTGGGGACTAGCGGGGCGGATACGCAGTATTTT. Its translation is CAWSLYTVGTSGADTQYF.

This rearrangement joins TRBV4-2 to TRBJ2-5; 11 nucleotides line up with TRBD1. Germline CDR1 reads LGHNA; CDR2 reads YNFKEQ. V lost 4 bases, J lost 9 bases, and 13 bases stayed unmatched. The CDR3 sequence is 16 residues long. The CDR3 DNA is TGTGCCAGCAGCCTAAAAGGGGGACAGGGGGACGAGGCCCAGTACTTC. It codes for CASSLKGGQGDEAQYF.

The chain links TRBV6-1 to TRBJ1-1; D might be TRBD1 (5 bases). This CDR3 region has 13 residues. Looked up from germline, CDR1 is MNHNS and CDR2 is SASEGT. Trimming took 8 bases from V and 0 from J, leaving 10 bases between them. CDR3 nucleotide sequence: TGTGCCAGCTTCAGACAGCTGAACACTGAAGCTTTCTTT. Protein sequence: CASFRQLNTEAFF.

This clonotype was found a few times. V usage is TRBV28 and J usage is TRBJ2-2, with TRBD2 matching over 9 bases. Germline loops: CDR1 MDHEN, CDR2 SYDVKM. There are 16 residues in the CDR3. The V and J ends lost 3 bases and 4 bases, in that order; junction bases with no gene match: 6. Written as DNA, the CDR3 is TGTGCCAGCAGTTTTTGGCTAGCGGGAAGCACCGGGGAGCTGTTTTTT. Protein product: CASSFWLAGSTGELFF.

This clonotype was observed many times. CDR3 DNA: TGTGCCAGCAGTGGGACAAGCACCTACGAGCAGTACTTC. It specifies CASSGTSTYEQYF. This sequence joins TRBV2 and TRBJ2-7, with TRBD1 as a possible D gene (5 bases). The CDR3 covers 13 residues. Germline V lookup: CDR1 SNHLY, CDR2 FYNNEI. The V end lost 4 bases, the J end lost 2 bases, and 9 bases lay between the germline ends.

This clonotype was detected only a few times. The genes are TRBV7-8 and TRBJ1-2; no firm D call. Per the germline V gene, CDR1 is SGHVS and CDR2 is FQNEAQ. The CDR3 runs 12 residues. The V end lost 5 bases, the J end lost 10 bases, and 14 bases lay between the germline ends. The CDR3 spells CASSNHARFYTF. In DNA form, the CDR3 reads TGTGCCAGCAGCAACCATGCCCGATTCTACACCTTC.

This clonotype has at least ten counts. This sequence joins TRBV11-3 and TRBJ2-7; TRBD1 might be the D (5 bases). Germline CDR1 is SGHNT and CDR2 is YENEEA. This CDR3 is built from 13 residues. V was clipped by 5 bases and J by 7 bases, with 15 bases between them. The CDR3 spells CASSRTQASEQYF. As DNA, the CDR3 is TGTGCCAGCAGCCGGACACAAGCTAGTGAGCAGTACTTC.

This clonotype turned up a few times. The chain has TRBV28 and TRBJ1-5; D might be TRBD1 (6 bases). This CDR3 has 15 residues. The germline V gene has CDR1 MDHEN and CDR2 SYDVKM. Trimming pared 3 bases from V and 3 bases from J, leaving 12 bases between. CDR3 sequence (DNA): TGTGCCAGCAGTTTGGGACAACCGGCCAATCAGCCCCAGCATTTT. Protein product: CASSLGQPANQPQHF.

The table lists this clonotype with a few counts. V gene TRBV4-3 combines with J gene TRBJ2-5; 12 bases line up with TRBD2. V gave up 1 base and J gave up 3 bases; unmatched junction bases: 12. CDR1 is LGHNA, CDR2 YSLEER, per germline. The CDR3 is 19 residues long. In DNA form, the CDR3 reads TGCGCCAGCAGCCAAGCGTGGGGTACTAGCGGGAGGAGAGAAGAGACCCAGTACTTC. This gives the protein CASSQAWGTSGRREETQYF.

Many counts were recorded for this clonotype. The V gene is TRBV12-3 or TRBV12-4, the J gene TRBJ1-2; the D gene is possibly TRBD1 (6 bases). The CDR3 is 13 residues long. V was shortened by 6 bases and J by 4 bases, with 12 bases between the two germline ends. DNA for the CDR3: TGTGCCAGCAGGGCCGGACAGTCCTATGGCTACACCTTC. This gives the protein CASRAGQSYGYTF.

There are many counts of this clonotype. The genes are TRBV3-1 and TRBJ1-1; D remains unclear. Looked up from germline, CDR1 is LGHDT and CDR2 is YNNKEL (reference sequence). The CDR3 is 14 amino acids. V dropped 3 bases and J dropped 2 bases, with 10 bases sitting between them. The DNA for the CDR3 is TGTGCCAGCAGCCAGGCTACAGACAACACTGAAGCTTTCTTT. The encoded protein is CASSQATDNTEAFF.

V gene TRBV12-3 or TRBV12-4 combines with J gene TRBJ2-5; no definite D call. Trimming cost V 5 bases and J 4 bases, with 8 bases left between them. The CDR3 runs 12 residues. The CDR3, as DNA: TGTGCCAGCAGTGAGATAGGAGAGACCCAGTACTTC. Translation gives CASSEIGETQYF.

A remark on this clonotype: This sequence may be a read error, since a much larger clone differs from it by one base. This rearrangement joins TRBV6-2 or TRBV6-3 to TRBJ2-4; D ambiguous. The DNA matches TRBJ2-5 better at its end, which makes the J call doubtful. This CDR3 is 15 amino acids long. From germline, CDR1 is MNHEY and CDR2 SVGEGT. The DNA for the CDR3 is TGTGCCGGCAGTCTTACTACCTCCATGGGGGAGACCCAGTACTTC. It specifies CAGSLTTSMGETQYF.

The chain has TRBV4-1 and TRBJ1-2; the D gene is possibly TRBD1 (5 bases). The CDR3 runs to 15 residues. Deletions cut 1 base from V and 6 bases from J, with 15 bases between. CDR1 is MGHRA, CDR2 YSYEKL, per germline. In nucleotides, the CDR3 is TGCGCCAGCAGCCAAGTCGGGGCGGGAGGTGATGGCTACACCTTC. Translation: CASSQVGAGGDGYTF.

This clonotype was picked up one time. This chain connects TRBV4-1 to TRBJ1-4; D call uncertain. The germline V gene has CDR1 MGHRA and CDR2 YSYEKL. The CDR3 has 15 amino acids. V dropped 0 bases and J dropped 7 bases, with 12 bases sitting between them. The DNA for the CDR3 is TGCGCCAGCAGCCAAGAGGCGGTTCGGGTTGAAAAACTGTTTTTT. It encodes CASSQEAVRVEKLFF.

There are many counts of this clonotype. The V call is TRBV6-9, the J call TRBJ1-6; TRBD1 matches at 9 bases. Trimming cost V 3 bases and J 9 bases; bases outside gene matches: 6. The CDR3 is made up of 15 amino acids. Germline loops: CDR1 MNHGY, CDR2 SVAAGI. The CDR3: CASSYSRDRVSPLHF. As DNA, the CDR3 is TGTGCCAGCAGTTACTCCCGGGACAGGGTTTCACCCCTCCACTTT.

The chain employs TRBV20-1 and TRBJ2-7; TRBD2 might be the D (6 bases). CDR1 is DFQATT, CDR2 SNEGSKA, per germline (reference sequence). V was trimmed by 5 bases and J by 2 bases, leaving 13 bases between them. The CDR3 is 13 amino acids. This CDR3 is CSAGAGGTYEQYF. DNA of the CDR3: TGCAGTGCTGGCGCCGGGGGAACCTACGAGCAGTACTTC.

The J gene is TRBJ2-7, the V gene TRBV7-2; 10 bases match TRBD2. Trimming cost V 7 bases and J 4 bases; bases outside gene matches: 7. This CDR3 contains 14 residues. Germline assignment: CDR1 SGHTA and CDR2 FQGNSA. The CDR3 loop is CASTQAGGNYEQYF. CDR3 nucleotides: TGTGCCAGCACCCAAGCGGGGGGGAATTACGAGCAGTACTTC.